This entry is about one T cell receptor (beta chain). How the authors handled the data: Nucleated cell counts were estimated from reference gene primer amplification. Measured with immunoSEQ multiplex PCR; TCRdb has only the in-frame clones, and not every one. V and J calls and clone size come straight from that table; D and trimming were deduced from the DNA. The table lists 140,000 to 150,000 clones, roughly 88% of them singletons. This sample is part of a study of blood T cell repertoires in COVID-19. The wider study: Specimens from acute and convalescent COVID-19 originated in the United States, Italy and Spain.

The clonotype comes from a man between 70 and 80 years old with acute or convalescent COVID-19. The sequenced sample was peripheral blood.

The CDR3 DNA is TGTGCCAGCAGCTGGGGACAGGGTTACGAGCAGTACTTC. Its protein product is CASSWGQGYEQYF. This chain links TRBV5-4 with TRBJ2-7; 9 nucleotides agree with TRBD1. The CDR3 length is 13 residues. Germline assignment: CDR1 SGHNT and CDR2 YYREEE (reference sequence). With 3 bases clipped from V and 4 bases from J, the junction kept 2 bases outside the gene matches.